Listed below are T cell receptor beta chains from one sample, sequenced in a study of blood T cell repertoires in COVID-19. The method was immunoSEQ multiplex PCR; TCRdb's version includes in-frame clones alone and lacks a portion of them. The profile shows 300,000 to 450,000 clones, around 87% of them singletons. The sequenced sample was PBMCs or T cells enriched from blood (not recorded which). These receptors all come from a man younger than 40 who had recovered from COVID-19. The CDR3 runs from the conserved cysteine through the conserved F or W. D genes are given only for firm matches. Clone size is not always given. Where it is, it says once, few, many or a class for expanded clones.

>TRBV5-4|.|TRBJ1-2|.
TGTGCCAGCAGCTTACAGGGAAACTATGGCTACACCTTC
CASSLQGNYGYTF
>TRBV19|.|TRBJ1-5|.
TGTGCCAGTAGTATAACGGGGTACAATCAGCCCCAGCATTTT
CASSITGYNQPQHF
>TRBV6-5|TRBD1|TRBJ1-6|.
TGTGCCAGCAGCCGCGGACAGGGCTATAATTCACCCCTCCACTTT
CASSRGQGYNSPLHF
>TRBV4-2|.|TRBJ1-2|.
TGTGCCAGCAGCCAAGATATTAAGGGGGGCTACACCTTC
CASSQDIKGGYTF
>TRBV12-3/TRBV12-4|.|TRBJ1-5|.
TGTGCCAGCACAACAGGGTCCAATCAGCCCCAGCATTTT
CASTTGSNQPQHF
>TRBV7-9|TRBD1|TRBJ1-1|.
TGTGCCAGCAGTTTACAGGGGCCGGACACTGAAGCTTTCTTT
CASSLQGPDTEAFF
>TRBV30|.|TRBJ1-2|.
TGTGCCTGGAGTGTACTGGGGGCGGACTATGGCTACACCTTC
CAWSVLGADYGYTF
>TRBV6-2/TRBV6-3|TRBD1|TRBJ1-2|few
TGTGCCAGCAGTTCGCTCGACAGGGCGAACTATGGCTACACCTTC
CASSSLDRANYGYTF
>TRBV4-3|.|TRBJ2-7|.
TGCGCCAGCAGCCGCGCCCTCGGGAGCTCCTACGAGCAGTACTTC
CASSRALGSSYEQYF
>TRBV27|.|TRBJ1-6|.
TGTGCCAGCACTTCGCCCTCTGGGCGCTCTAGGGGCTCACCCCTCCACTTT
CASTSPSGRSRGSPLHF
>TRBV5-4|TRBD1|TRBJ1-2|.
TGTGCCAGCAGCTTTGTTACAGGGGGGAACTATGGCTACACCTTC
CASSFVTGGNYGYTF
>TRBV9|.|TRBJ1-3|.
TGTGCCAGCAGCTCTGGGGCGGACGGAAACACCATATATTTT
CASSSGADGNTIYF
>TRBV7-9|TRBD1|TRBJ1-1|.
TGTGCCAGCAGCTTTAATGACAGGGTGAACACTGAAGCTTTCTTT
CASSFNDRVNTEAFF
>TRBV5-1|.|TRBJ1-6|.
TGCGCCAGCAGCTCCTCCGGGCAGGGTCATTCACCCCTCCACTTT
CASSSSGQGHSPLHF
>TRBV15|.|TRBJ1-1|once
TGTGCCACCAGCAGGAGAGGCGACACTGAAGCTTTCTTT
CATSRRGDTEAFF
>TRBV3-1/TRBV3-2|TRBD1|TRBJ2-7|.
TGTGCCAGCAGCCCAGGGACAGGGCAAACCGAGCAGTACTTC
CASSPGTGQTEQYF
>TRBV4-1|.|TRBJ1-1|once
TGCGCCAGCAGCCATCCCTCAGGTGCGAACACTGAAGCTTTCTTT
CASSHPSGANTEAFF
>TRBV25-1|.|TRBJ1-6|.
TGTGCCAGCAGTGAATCGGGTTCACCCCTCCACTTT
CASSESGSPLHF
>TRBV7-2|.|TRBJ1-2|.
TGTGCCAGCAGCCTAGGGGAGCTTAATGGCTACACCTTC
CASSLGELNGYTF
>TRBV12-5|.|TRBJ1-4|.
TGTGCTAGCGATGACAGGCCCACCACCTTTAATGAAAAACTGTTTTTT
CASDDRPTTFNEKLFF
>TRBV6-6|.|TRBJ2-7|.
TGTGCCAGCAGCCAGGGGTTCTACGAGCAGTACTTC
CASSQGFYEQYF
>TRBV18|.|TRBJ1-5|.
TGTGCCAGCTCACCGGGAGGGCCCCAGCATTTT
CASSPGGPQHF
>TRBV2|.|TRBJ2-1|once
TGTGCCAGCAGTGTGTACCGGGAGCCTCACAATGAGCAGTTCTTC
CASSVYREPHNEQFF
>TRBV27|.|TRBJ1-1|.
TGTGCCAGCAGTTTGCAGGTCTCTCTCGCCACTGAAGCTTTCTTT
CASSLQVSLATEAFF
>TRBV6-5|TRBD1|TRBJ1-4|.
TGTGCCAGCAGTTTCACCCACAGGGGCGCTAATGAAAAACTGTTTTTT
CASSFTHRGANEKLFF
>TRBV6-1|.|TRBJ1-4|.
TGTGCCAGCAGTGAAGGGGGAGGGAATGAAAAACTGTTTTTT
CASSEGGGNEKLFF
>TRBV10-3|.|TRBJ1-1|.
TGTGCCATCATGCCAGGGGCCACCGAACGTAACACTGAAGCTTTCTTT
CAIMPGATERNTEAFF